What follows are 10 T cell receptor beta chains derived from one specimen sequenced in a study of post-analysis software for immune sequencing data. Study outcomes and limitations: Controls had lower frequencies than patients of roughly five TRBV segments, which included TRBV5-6, TRBV5-1 and TRBV20-1.

These receptors have no known antigen. TCR beta libraries were prepared from cDNA with unique molecular identifiers. TCRdb reprocessed the PCR reads via MiXCR and lists one record per CDR3 protein. The repertoire holds approximately 730,000 distinct CDR3 sequences, with around 46% as singletons. Sequenced: blood. These TCRs come from a girl aged 5 to 17 with multiple sclerosis.

The chain is built from TRBV28 and TRBJ2-7; TRBD1 matches 8 bases. V lost 7 bases to trimming and J lost 1 base; unmatched junction nucleotides: 6. The CDR3 totals 14 residues. The germline gives CDR1 MDHEN, CDR2 SYDVKM. CDR3 bases: TGTGCCAGCAATCCAGGGGGCAGTTCCTACGAGCAGTACTTC. Encoded protein: CASNPGGSSYEQYF.

The chain carries TRBV7-2 and TRBJ2-3; the D is unclear. V gave up 6 bases and J gave up 2 bases, with 9 bases separating them. The CDR3 is 13 residues long. Per germline, CDR1 SGHTA and CDR2 FQGNSA. CDR3 residues: CASSWGTTDTQYF. CDR3 DNA: TGTGCCAGCAGTTGGGGTACCACAGATACGCAGTATTTT.

This clonotype was found a few times. The chain is built from TRBV29-1 and TRBJ2-7, with TRBD2 as a possible D gene (6 bases). V lost 4 bases and J lost 3, with 25 bases in between. This CDR3 spans 17 amino acids. Per germline, CDR1 SQVTM and CDR2 ANQGSEA. Here the CDR3 DNA reads TGCAGCGTTGTTCGGGGGACCCCCGGGACCGTACTCTACGAGCAGTACTTC. This gives the protein CSVVRGTPGTVLYEQYF.

The chain combines TRBV9 with TRBJ2-1; D call uncertain. V lost 3 bases and J 3 bases, leaving 4 bases between the germline ends. The CDR3 runs to 12 residues. In germline, CDR1 is SGDLS, CDR2 YYNGEE. CDR3 sequence (DNA): TGTGCCAGCAGCGCCGGCTACAATGAGCAGTTCTTC. Protein product: CASSAGYNEQFF.

V is TRBV2 and J is TRBJ1-2, with no clear D. CDR1 is SNHLY and CDR2 is FYNNEI in the germline V gene. This CDR3 contains 14 residues. V lost 4 bases to trimming and J lost 0 bases, with 9 bases between them. CDR3 region: CASSGRKANYGYTF. In DNA form, the CDR3 reads TGTGCCAGCAGTGGGAGGAAAGCTAACTATGGCTACACCTTC.

This clonotype was counted only a few times. Here the CDR3 reads CASSWTSLNLYEQYF. DNA for the CDR3: TGTGCCAGCAGTTGGACTAGCCTAAACCTCTACGAGCAGTACTTC. The chain is built from TRBV7-2 and TRBJ2-4; 8 bases are a match to TRBD2. Near its end, the DNA agrees better with TRBJ2-7, so the J call may be wrong. The CDR3 runs 15 residues. The germline CDR1 and CDR2 sequences are SGHTA and FQGNSA.

The sample holds one count of this clonotype. This chain uses TRBV9 with TRBJ1-1; weak D call: TRBD1 (6 bases). V was pared by 0 bases and J by 0 bases, with 15 bases between. This CDR3 contains 17 residues. Germline-derived CDR1 and CDR2 are SGDLS and YYNGEE. The CDR3 here is CASSVEGGVGLNTEAFF. DNA of the CDR3: TGTGCCAGCAGCGTAGAGGGGGGCGTCGGGCTGAACACTGAAGCTTTCTTT.

V is TRBV6-2 or TRBV6-3 and J is TRBJ2-1; the D is unclear. The V gene's germline CDR1 is MNHEY and CDR2 SVGEGT. The V end was cut by 0 bases, the J end by 7 bases, with 4 bases between. This CDR3 region has 12 residues. The CDR3 DNA reads TGTGCCAGCAGTTACTCCTCTAATGAGCAGTTCTTC. This translates into CASSYSSNEQFF.

The chain employs TRBV29-1 and TRBJ2-7; 8 bases match TRBD1. The CDR3 sequence is 13 residues long. Unmatched junction bases numbered 3, after V lost 4 bases and J lost 1 base. Per the germline V gene, CDR1 is SQVTM and CDR2 is ANQGSEA. CDR3 coding DNA: TGCAGCGTTGGGACAGGGAATTCCTACGAGCAGTACTTC. Protein product: CSVGTGNSYEQYF.

This clonotype has a handful of counts. The chain combines TRBV5-1 with TRBJ1-1; TRBD1 matches 12 bases. Trimming cost V 7 bases and J 7 bases; bases outside gene matches: 5. This CDR3 is 13 amino acids long. CDR1 is SGHRS, CDR2 YFSETQ, per germline. CDR3 sequence reads: CASGTGGEGEAFF. In DNA form, the CDR3 reads TGCGCCAGCGGGACAGGGGGCGAAGGTGAAGCTTTCTTT.